The entry below describes one TCR beta chain. The data belong to a study of blood T cell repertoires in COVID-19. Overall study context: Collection of acute and convalescent COVID-19 samples took place in the United States, Italy and Spain. From T cells, B-cell-depleted T cells, or PBMCs came the material, which was cDNA or gDNA.

The germline V gene has CDR1 KGHSH and CDR2 LQKENI. Trimming pared 3 bases from V and 4 bases from J, leaving 12 bases between. The CDR3 consists of 14 residues. Authors' methods: How many nucleated cells were present was estimated from reference gene primer amplification. Sequenced by immunoSEQ multiplex PCR; TCRdb stores in-frame clones only, minus some. The V and J calls and clone size come from that table; D and trimming were worked out from the DNA. Of roughly 200,000 clones detected, more than 70% appear once; the ten largest clones hold approximately 3%. V is TRBV18 and J is TRBJ1-1, with TRBD1 as a possible D gene (5 bases). The receptor was isolated from a woman older than 75 with active or convalescent COVID-19. Sequencing used peripheral blood. DNA of the CDR3: TGTGCCAGCTCACCCAGGGCTGGGGCCACTGAAGCTTTCTTT. Residues: CASSPRAGATEAFF.